This T cell receptor beta chain was captured in a study of blood T cells in healthy people across ages. Study outcomes and limitations: A roughly linear fall in TCR beta diversity per million T cells was seen with increasing age. Correlation between TCR beta diversity and naive T cell percentage was strong. There were more naive CD4+ cells and higher diversity in long-lived donors than in aged donors.

The V segment lost 3 bases and the J segment 3 bases; nucleotides outside the gene matches: 2. Per the germline V gene, CDR1 is DFQATT and CDR2 is SNEGSKA (reference sequence). The CDR3 totals 14 residues. The authors ran a second PCR of 7 to 11 cycles using a sample-barcoded 5' primer and a J-beta primer mix. TCRdb ran MiXCR on the 5' RACE reads and lists one entry per CDR3 protein. The sample contains over 950,000 distinct CDR3 sequences, 35% to 40% of which appear only once. Many counts were recorded for this clonotype. Its antigen remains unidentified. Around 10 milliliters of peripheral blood were drawn from each donor.

The sequence derives from a man aged 18 to 30 in good health. Sequencing was carried out using blood. V and J are TRBV20-1 and TRBJ2-3; 11 bases line up with TRBD2. The CDR3: CSARTSGNTDTQYF. CDR3 sequence (DNA): TGCAGTGCTAGGACTAGCGGGAATACAGATACGCAGTATTTT.